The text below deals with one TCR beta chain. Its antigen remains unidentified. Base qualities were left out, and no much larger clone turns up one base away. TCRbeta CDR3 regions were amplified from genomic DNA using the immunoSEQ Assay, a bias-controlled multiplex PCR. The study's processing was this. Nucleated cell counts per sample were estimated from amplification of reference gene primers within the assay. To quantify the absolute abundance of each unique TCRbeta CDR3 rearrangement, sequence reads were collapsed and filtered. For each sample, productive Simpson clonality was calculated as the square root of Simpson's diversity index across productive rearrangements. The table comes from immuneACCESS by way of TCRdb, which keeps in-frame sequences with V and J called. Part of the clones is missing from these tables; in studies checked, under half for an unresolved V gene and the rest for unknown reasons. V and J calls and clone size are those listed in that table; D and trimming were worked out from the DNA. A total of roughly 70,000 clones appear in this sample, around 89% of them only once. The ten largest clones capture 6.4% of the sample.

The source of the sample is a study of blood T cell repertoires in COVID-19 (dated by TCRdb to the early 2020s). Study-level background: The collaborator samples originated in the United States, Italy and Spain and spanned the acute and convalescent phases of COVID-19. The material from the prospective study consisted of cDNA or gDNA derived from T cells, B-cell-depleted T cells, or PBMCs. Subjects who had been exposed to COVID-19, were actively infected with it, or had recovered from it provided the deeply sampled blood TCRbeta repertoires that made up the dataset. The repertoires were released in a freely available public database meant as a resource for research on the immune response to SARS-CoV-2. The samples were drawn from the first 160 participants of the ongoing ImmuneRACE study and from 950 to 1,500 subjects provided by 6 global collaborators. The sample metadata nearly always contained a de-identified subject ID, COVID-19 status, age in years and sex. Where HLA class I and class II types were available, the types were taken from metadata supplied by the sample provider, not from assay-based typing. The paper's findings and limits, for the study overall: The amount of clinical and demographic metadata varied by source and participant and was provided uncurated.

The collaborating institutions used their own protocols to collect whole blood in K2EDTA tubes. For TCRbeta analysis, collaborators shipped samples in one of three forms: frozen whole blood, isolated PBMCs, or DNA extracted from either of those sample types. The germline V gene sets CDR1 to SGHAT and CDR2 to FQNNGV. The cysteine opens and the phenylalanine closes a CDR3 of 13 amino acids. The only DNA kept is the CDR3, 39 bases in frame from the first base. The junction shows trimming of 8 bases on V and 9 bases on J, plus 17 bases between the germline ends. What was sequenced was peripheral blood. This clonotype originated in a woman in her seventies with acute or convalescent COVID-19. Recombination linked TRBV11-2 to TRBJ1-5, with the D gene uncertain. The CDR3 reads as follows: CASQQSLSRPQHF. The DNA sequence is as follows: TGTGCCAGCCAACAGAGCCTATCCCGGCCCCAGCATTTT.